This T cell receptor (beta chain) comes out of a study of control samples from healthy donors and cancer patients (dated by TCRdb to the early 2020s). The method was the immunoSEQ multiplex PCR assay. TCRdb holds this immuneACCESS table with in-frame rearrangements only. Some clones are missing; in checked studies, unresolved V genes explain under half, and the rest has no known cause. The table for this sample lists roughly 80,000 clones; 89% of them were counted only once. Roughly 6% of the sample is in the top ten clones. V drops 7 bases and J drops 4 bases, leaving 13 bases in between. Inclusive of the bounding cysteine and phenylalanine, the CDR3 is 13 residues long. This entry keeps only the CDR3 DNA: 39 bases, framed from base 1. Via the germline V gene, CDR1 is MNHEY and CDR2 SVGAGI. Of note for this clone: The antigen it recognizes is unknown. The input lacks base qualities; no much larger clone sits a single base away.

The TCR was taken from a man aged 50-60 years in good health. This sequence uses TRBV6-5 and TRBJ1-2; perhaps TRBD1 is the D gene, with 5 bases matching. The specimen was blood. The nucleotide sequence is TGTGCCAGCAATCGGGGCGCCGGCTATGGCTACACCTTC. This is translated as CASNRGAGYGYTF.